A single sample gave rise to the 32 T cell receptor beta chains below, sequenced in a study of a mutant IDH1 vaccine in newly diagnosed glioma. Time point of the sample: week 5, during vaccination. The investigators gave 300 ug of mutant IDH1 20-mer peptide in each vaccine dose, together with topical imiquimod. Generated by immunoSEQ multiplex PCR, the TCRdb table keeps only in-frame clones and is missing some. The sample includes roughly 72,000 clones, roughly 90% of them seen just once. No cognate antigen is known for these TCRs. Sequenced material: PBMCs, taken from a glioma patient whose treatment included an IDH1 peptide vaccine. The receptors derive from a woman between 45 and 65 years old with glioma.

This sequence joins TRBV29-1 and TRBJ2-7, with D uncertain. The CDR3 loop spans 13 amino acids. V was shortened by 7 bases and J by 1 base, with 14 bases between the two germline ends. CDR1 is SQVTM, CDR2 ANQGSEA, per germline. The CDR3 loop reads CSATPYSSYEQYF. CDR3 DNA sequence: TGCAGCGCTACCCCTTATTCTTCCTACGAGCAGTACTTC.

This clone appeared a single time. This chain uses TRBV10-3 with TRBJ1-5, with D hard to call. The CDR3 runs 14 residues. From germline, CDR1 is ENHRY and CDR2 SYGVKD. V lost 9 bases to trimming and J lost 0 bases, with 12 bases between them. The CDR3 reads CAMSRDDSNQPQHF. CDR3 nucleotides: TGTGCCATGAGTAGAGATGATAGCAATCAGCCCCAGCATTTT.

This clone occurred a few times. In DNA, the CDR3 is TGCAGCGTTGTGGGGCGGTCCAACACTGAAGCTTTCTTT. Its protein product is CSVVGRSNTEAFF. This chain links TRBV29-1 with TRBJ1-1; D is perhaps TRBD1 (5 bases). V lost 4 bases and J 2 bases, leaving 11 bases between the germline ends. The length of the CDR3 is 13 residues. Germline CDR1 SQVTM, CDR2 ANQGSEA.

The chain couples TRBV23-1 to TRBJ2-5, with 8 bases that match TRBD1. TRBV23-1 is recorded as an ORF, its role being uncertain. The CDR3 covers 15 residues. Trimming cost V 2 bases and J 2 bases; bases outside gene matches: 4. The DNA for the CDR3 is TGCGCCAGCAGTCAAAAACAGGGGGGACAAGAGACCCAGTACTTC. This codes for CASSQKQGGQETQYF.

The chain couples TRBV9 to TRBJ2-1; TRBD2 matches 10 bases. The CDR3 loop spans 17 amino acids. V was clipped by 0 bases and J by 5 bases; unmatched bases: 8. CDR1 and CDR2 from the germline V gene are SGDLS and YYNGEE. CDR3: CASSVGPGAGGNNEQFF. DNA for the CDR3: TGTGCCAGCAGCGTAGGTCCCGGAGCGGGAGGGAACAATGAGCAGTTCTTC.

This clone was detected only once. The chain recombines TRBV18 with TRBJ1-5, with D tentatively TRBD1 (6 bases). Germline V gene sequence: CDR1 KGHSH, CDR2 LQKENI. The CDR3 sequence is 13 residues long. The ends were cut back, 6 bases at V and 4 bases at J, with 10 bases in the middle. Written as DNA, the CDR3 is TGTGCCAGCTCCGGACAGACTAATCAGCCCCAGCATTTT. Translating gives CASSGQTNQPQHF.

In its sample, this clone was seen a few times. The chain joins TRBV5-1 to TRBJ1-1; D is perhaps TRBD1 (5 bases). V was pared by 3 bases and J by 1 base, with 10 bases between. CDR1 is SGHRS and CDR2 is YFSETQ in the germline V gene. The CDR3 has 14 amino acids. CDR3 loop: CASSWGSGNTEAFF. For the CDR3, the DNA is TGCGCCAGCAGCTGGGGCTCGGGGAACACTGAAGCTTTCTTT.

The genes are TRBV9 and TRBJ2-2, with D possibly being TRBD2 (6 bases). Trimming stripped 0 bases from V and 0 bases from J, with 12 bases between. The germline V gene has CDR1 SGDLS and CDR2 YYNGEE. The CDR3 runs 17 residues. CDR3 protein: CASSVVNSGANTGELFF. As DNA, the CDR3 is TGTGCCAGCAGCGTAGTGAATAGCGGAGCGAACACCGGGGAGCTGTTTTTT.

CDR3 in DNA: TGTGCCAGCAGCCCTTGGACGGGGCCCTACGAGCAGTACTTC. Translating it yields CASSPWTGPYEQYF. The rearrangement uses TRBV5-6 and TRBJ2-7; D assignment may be TRBD1 or TRBD2 (5 bases each). CDR3 size: 14 residues. Trimming left V 4 bases short and J 2 bases short, with 13 bases between. Looked up from germline, CDR1 is SGHDT and CDR2 is YYEEEE.

The V and J genes are TRBV11-2 and TRBJ1-3, with TRBD1 identical over 8 bases. Per the germline V gene, CDR1 is SGHAT and CDR2 is FQNNGV. The V and J ends lost 3 bases and 2 bases, in that order; junction bases with no gene match: 3. The CDR3 spans 15 residues. The CDR3 protein is CASSFTGGAGNTIYF. DNA of the CDR3: TGTGCCAGCAGCTTCACAGGGGGAGCTGGAAACACCATATATTTT.

The chain recombines TRBV27 with TRBJ2-7; D is uncertain. V lost 4 bases and J lost 5, with 15 bases in between. CDR3 length: 14 amino acids. Germline CDR1 and CDR2: MNHEY and SMNVEV (reference sequence). In DNA, the CDR3 is TGTGCCAGCAGTTCCCGAGGACGAGGAAACGAGCAGTACTTC. This encodes CASSSRGRGNEQYF.

DNA of the CDR3: TGTGCCAGTAGTAGCCTGAGTGGAGTCCCTGAAGCTTTCTTT. It codes for CASSSLSGVPEAFF. The V gene is TRBV19, the J gene TRBJ1-1; D is unclear. The CDR3 is made up of 14 amino acids. V lost 4 bases, J lost 6 bases, and 15 bases lay in between. Germline V gene lookup returns CDR1 LNHDA and CDR2 SQIVND (reference sequence).

The chain employs TRBV5-4 and TRBJ1-5; 7 bases fit TRBD1. CDR3 length: 13 residues. The V gene end was trimmed by 0 bases and the J gene end by 15 bases; junction bases not matched to a gene: 9. The germline CDR1 and CDR2 sequences are SGHNT and YYREEE (reference sequence). CDR3 nucleotide sequence: TGTGCCAGCAGCTTGGATCGGGACAGTAAGCCGCATTTT. Protein sequence: CASSLDRDSKPHF.

This clone has just one count. The chain links TRBV5-1 to TRBJ2-2; 9 bases map to TRBD2. The CDR3 consists of 14 residues. With V trimmed by 2 bases and J by 7 bases, 3 bases remained unmatched. Germline V CDR1 and CDR2: SGHRS, YFSETQ. This CDR3 is CASSLLAGNGELFF. CDR3 DNA sequence: TGCGCCAGCAGCTTACTAGCGGGTAACGGGGAGCTGTTTTTT.

The chain joins TRBV6-6 to TRBJ1-1; a weak D match, TRBD1 (5 bases). This CDR3 spans 14 amino acids. In germline, CDR1 is MNHNY, CDR2 SVGAGI (reference sequence). The V gene lost 2 bases and the J gene lost 4 bases, with 11 bases spanning the gap. The CDR3 sequence is CASSYQAGITEAFF. The DNA of the CDR3 is TGTGCCAGCAGTTACCAAGCAGGGATCACTGAAGCTTTCTTT.

V usage is TRBV13 and J usage is TRBJ2-5, with unresolved D. In germline, CDR1 is PRHDT, CDR2 FYEKMQ (reference sequence). CDR3 length: 14 amino acids. Trimming cost V 5 bases and J 7 bases, with 17 bases left between them. In nucleotides, the CDR3 is TGTGCCAGCAGCACCCGCGGTTGGGAACGGACCCAGTACTTC. This sequence encodes CASSTRGWERTQYF.

CDR3 DNA: TGCGCCAGCAGTGACGACAGCTCTGGGGCCAACGTCCTGACTTTC. Encoded protein: CASSDDSSGANVLTF. This rearrangement joins TRBV10-1 to TRBJ2-6, with D possibly matching TRBD1 (5 bases). The germline V gene has CDR1 WNHNN and CDR2 SYGVQD (reference sequence). Trimming removed 3 bases at V and 0 bases at J, with 6 bases between. The CDR3 contains 15 residues.

The chain recombines TRBV28 with TRBJ1-5, with 9 bases aligning to TRBD1. Germline lookup yields CDR1 MDHEN and CDR2 SYDVKM. The CDR3 has 14 amino acids. With 11 bases clipped from V and 7 bases from J, the junction kept 12 bases outside the gene matches. In DNA, the CDR3 is TGTGCCGGAAGTCCACAGGGGGCGGGGCAGCCCCAGCATTTT. As protein: CAGSPQGAGQPQHF.

The V call is TRBV7-9, the J call TRBJ1-1; TRBD1 matches 7 bases. The V and J ends lost 5 bases and 1 base, in that order; junction bases with no gene match: 13. The CDR3 sequence is 17 residues long. Germline V gene lookup returns CDR1 SEHNR and CDR2 FQNEAQ (reference sequence). Here the CDR3 DNA reads TGTGCCAGCAGCAACGAGTGGGTGACAGGGACGAACACTGAAGCTTTCTTT. It specifies CASSNEWVTGTNTEAFF. The full variable domain, in which reference TRBV7-9 and TRBJ1-1 provide the parts outside the CDR3, is DTGVSQNPRHKITKRGQNVTFRCDPISEHNRLYWYRQTLGQGPEFLTYFQNEAQLEKSRLLSDRFSAERPKGSFSTLEIQRTEQGDSAMYLCASSNEWVTGTNTEAFFGQGTRLTVV.

The gene calls are TRBV27 and TRBJ2-1; maybe TRBD2 (5 bases). Germline V gene data show CDR1 as MNHEY and CDR2 as SMNVEV (reference sequence). The CDR3 has 13 residues. Trimming took 3 bases from V and 8 from J, leaving 11 bases between them. The CDR3 loop reads CASSLSDWDEQFF. The DNA for the CDR3 is TGTGCCAGCAGTTTGTCGGACTGGGATGAGCAGTTCTTC.

The V call is TRBV9, the J call TRBJ1-3; D unresolved. Germline V CDR1 and CDR2: SGDLS, YYNGEE. The CDR3 has 16 residues. V lost 0 bases, J lost 0 bases, and 10 bases lay in between. The CDR3 here is CASSVGPVPSGNTIYF. The CDR3 bases are TGTGCCAGCAGCGTAGGCCCGGTCCCCTCTGGAAACACCATATATTTT.

V usage is TRBV28 and J usage is TRBJ2-1, with 9 nucleotides matching TRBD1. This CDR3 comprises 16 residues. Germline CDR1 and CDR2: MDHEN and SYDVKM. After removal of 4 bases from V and 2 bases from J, the junction contained 6 bases not matched to a gene. The CDR3 DNA reads TGTGCCAGCAGTTCTCCGGGACAGGGAACCTACAATGAGCAGTTCTTC. Amino acid sequence: CASSSPGQGTYNEQFF.

V and J are TRBV30 and TRBJ2-3; tentatively, D is TRBD1 (5 bases). V lost 4 bases and J lost 2, with 25 bases in between. The CDR3 is 18 residues long. In germline, CDR1 is GTSNPN, CDR2 SVGIG (reference sequence). This CDR3 reads CAWKGDVGPFLVTDTQYF. CDR3 nucleotides: TGTGCCTGGAAAGGGGATGTGGGCCCCTTCCTCGTCACAGATACGCAGTATTTT.

The rearrangement joins TRBV29-1 to TRBJ2-1; D unresolved. The CDR3 extends over 14 amino acids. V lost 2 bases, J lost 0 bases, and 8 bases lay in between. Per the germline V gene, CDR1 is SQVTM and CDR2 is ANQGSEA. The CDR3, as DNA: TGCAGCGTTGAATCCACGAGCTCCTACAATGAGCAGTTCTTC. Its protein product is CSVESTSSYNEQFF.

The table lists this clone with a count of one. The chain's CDR3 is CSVTRTSGKDYEQYF. The CDR3 region has the DNA TGCAGCGTTACCCGCACTAGCGGGAAAGACTACGAGCAGTACTTC. The chain recombines TRBV29-1 with TRBJ2-7; 10 positions agree with TRBD2. The CDR3 has 15 amino acids. Germline CDR1 is SQVTM and CDR2 is ANQGSEA. V gave up 5 bases and J gave up 3 bases; unmatched junction bases: 10.

The chain has TRBV5-1 and TRBJ1-3; possible D gene TRBD1, 6 bases. The V gene's germline CDR1 is SGHRS and CDR2 YFSETQ. CDR3 length: 14 amino acids. V lost 5 bases, J lost 0 bases, and 9 bases lay in between. This chain's CDR3 is CASSGGASGNTIYF. In nucleotides, the CDR3 is TGCGCCAGCAGTGGGGGGGCCTCTGGAAACACCATATATTTT. The whole variable domain, remainder taken from reference TRBV5-1 and TRBJ1-3, is KAGVTQTPRYLIKTRGQQVTLSCSPISGHRSVSWYQQTPGQGLQFLFEYFSETQRNKGNFPGRFSGRQFSNSRSEMNVSTLELGDSALYLCASSGGASGNTIYFGEGSWLTVV.

The V gene is TRBV30, the J gene TRBJ1-2; TRBD1 might be the D (5 bases). With 8 bases removed from V and 4 bases from J, the gap between germline ends came to 23 bases. Germline values: CDR1 GTSNPN, CDR2 SVGIG (reference sequence). The CDR3 spans 15 residues. DNA for the CDR3: TGTGCCCGGATGGGGCGAGGGGACCACTTCTATGGCTACACCTTC. Translation gives CARMGRGDHFYGYTF.

The chain employs TRBV28 and TRBJ2-7; tentative D call: TRBD2 (5 bases). V lost 5 bases and J lost 3, with 17 bases in between. In germline, CDR1 is MDHEN, CDR2 SYDVKM. The CDR3 extends over 15 amino acids. CDR3 in amino acids: CASSPAGPSYYEQYF. The CDR3 DNA reads as TGTGCCAGCAGTCCGGCGGGCCCCAGTTACTACGAGCAGTACTTC.

V usage is TRBV10-3 and J usage is TRBJ2-5; unclear D gene. This CDR3 is built from 12 residues. Trimming removed 0 bases from V and 5 bases from J, with 4 bases in between. CDR1 is ENHRY and CDR2 is SYGVKD in the germline V gene. For the CDR3, the DNA is TGTGCCATCAGTGAGTCACTCGAGACCCAGTACTTC. Amino acids: CAISESLETQYF.

The gene calls are TRBV6-5 and TRBJ2-1; D is perhaps TRBD1 (6 bases). This CDR3 comprises 16 residues. Trimming removed 0 bases from V and 4 bases from J, with 13 bases in between. The germline V gene encodes CDR1 MNHEY and CDR2 SVGAGI. The CDR3 is CASSYSMARGYNEQFF. The CDR3 bases are TGTGCCAGCAGTTACTCGATGGCCAGGGGATACAATGAGCAGTTCTTC.

The J gene is TRBJ2-7, the V gene TRBV6-6; tentative D call: TRBD2 (6 bases). The V gene lost 8 bases and the J gene lost 2 bases, with 16 bases spanning the gap. CDR1 is MNHNY and CDR2 is SVGAGI in the germline V gene (reference sequence). This CDR3 has 14 amino acids. The CDR3 DNA follows: TGTGCCAGCGCGGGAACCCGGTCTACCTACGAGCAGTACTTC. The encoded protein is CASAGTRSTYEQYF.

This chain joins TRBV7-9 and TRBJ2-2; possibly TRBD2 for D (6 bases). The germline gives CDR1 SEHNR, CDR2 FQNEAQ (reference sequence). The V end was cut by 3 bases, the J end by 7 bases, with 15 bases between. This CDR3 is 15 amino acids long. The CDR3 reads CASSFPPDGSGELFF. The CDR3 nucleotides are TGTGCCAGCAGCTTCCCCCCTGACGGGAGCGGGGAGCTGTTTTTT.